This TCR beta chain was documented in a study of blood T cell repertoires in COVID-19. Turning to the study itself: Samples came from the United States, Italy and Spain, spanning acute and convalescent COVID-19.

Sequencing was performed with immunoSEQ multiplex PCR; in TCRdb, only in-frame clones are kept and a portion is missing. The top ten clones hold about 2.5% of a sample with about 120,000 clones, about 78% of them seen once. The CDR3 covers 12 residues. Per the germline V gene, CDR1 is SGHDT and CDR2 is YYEEEE. The junction had 3 bases not matched to a gene; V was cut back by 5 bases and J by 7 bases. V and J are TRBV5-6 and TRBJ1-2, with 9 bases lining up with TRBD1. The sequenced sample consisted of peripheral blood. The source of this sequence is a man between 65 and 85 years old with acute or convalescent COVID-19. CDR3 bases: TGTGCCAGCAGTCGACAGGGGGTTGGCTACACCTTC. It yields the protein CASSRQGVGYTF.